The rows below give T cell receptor beta chains drawn from one sample of a study of human T cells and chemical hapten exposure. MiXCR, applied by TCRdb to the reads, yields one record per CDR3 protein. The sample holds fewer than 150,000 distinct CDR3 sequences, approximately 9.3% seen once. What was sequenced was whole blood. These receptors were collected from a human donor in good health. Some clones in this sample may be carry-over from other donors' samples. Both conserved end residues are part of each CDR3. A D gene is named only where the DNA matches it firmly. Clone size is not always given. Where it is, it says once, few, many or a class for expanded clones.

>TRBV12-3/TRBV12-4|TRBJ2-7|few|TRBD2
CASMAGGYEQYF
TGTGCCAGCATGGCGGGGGGGTACGAGCAGTACTTC
>TRBV27|TRBJ2-1|NA|TRBD2
CASSLEVAGGDEQFF
TGTGCCAGCAGTTTAGAGGTAGCGGGAGGGGATGAGCAGTTCTTC
>TRBV7-7|TRBJ2-3|many|TRBD2
CASSLGSGGFSDTQYF
TGTGCCAGCAGCCTAGGGAGCGGGGGATTTTCGGATACGCAGTATTTT
>TRBV20-1|TRBJ1-1|NA|TRBD1
CSARVGTGNTEAFF
TGCAGTGCTAGAGTGGGGACAGGGAACACTGAAGCTTTCTTT
>TRBV10-3|TRBJ2-7|NA|NA
CAISGRGYEQYF
TGTGCCATCAGCGGCAGGGGATACGAGCAGTACTTC
>TRBV11-2|TRBJ2-1|NA|TRBD2
CASSNPIAGGTYNEQFF
TGTGCCAGCAGCAATCCGATAGCGGGAGGGACCTACAATGAGCAGTTCTTC
>TRBV27|TRBJ2-1|many|TRBD2
CASSLTSGGANEQFF
TGTGCCAGCAGTTTAACTAGCGGGGGGGCCAATGAGCAGTTCTTC
>TRBV5-1|TRBJ1-1|NA|NA
CASSLMTGMNTEAFF
TGCGCCAGCAGCTTAATGACAGGCATGAACACTGAAGCTTTCTTT
>TRBV4-1|TRBJ2-2|few|NA
CASSQDGGNTGELFF
TGCGCCAGCAGCCAAGACGGGGGCAACACCGGGGAGCTGTTTTTT
>TRBV7-8|TRBJ2-5|many|NA
CASSRLSETQYF
TGTGCCAGCAGCCGGCTGTCGGAGACCCAGTACTTC
>TRBV4-3|TRBJ1-3|many|TRBD1
CASSQDGTGGWNTIYF
TGCGCCAGCAGCCAAGATGGGACAGGGGGCTGGAACACCATATATTTT
>TRBV19|TRBJ2-3|NA|TRBD1
CASSIGTGSTDTQYF
TGTGCCAGTAGTATTGGGACAGGGAGCACAGATACGCAGTATTTT
>TRBV6-5|TRBJ2-3|NA|TRBD2
CASSYALAGGDTQYF
TGTGCCAGCAGTTACGCTCTAGCGGGCGGAGATACGCAGTATTTT
>TRBV29-1|TRBJ2-5|NA|NA
CSVVGQETQYF
TGCAGCGTTGTGGGGCAAGAGACCCAGTACTTC
>TRBV6-1|TRBJ2-6|few|NA
CASSGKTASSGANVLTF
TGTGCCAGCAGTGGGAAAACAGCGAGCTCTGGGGCCAACGTCCTGACTTTC